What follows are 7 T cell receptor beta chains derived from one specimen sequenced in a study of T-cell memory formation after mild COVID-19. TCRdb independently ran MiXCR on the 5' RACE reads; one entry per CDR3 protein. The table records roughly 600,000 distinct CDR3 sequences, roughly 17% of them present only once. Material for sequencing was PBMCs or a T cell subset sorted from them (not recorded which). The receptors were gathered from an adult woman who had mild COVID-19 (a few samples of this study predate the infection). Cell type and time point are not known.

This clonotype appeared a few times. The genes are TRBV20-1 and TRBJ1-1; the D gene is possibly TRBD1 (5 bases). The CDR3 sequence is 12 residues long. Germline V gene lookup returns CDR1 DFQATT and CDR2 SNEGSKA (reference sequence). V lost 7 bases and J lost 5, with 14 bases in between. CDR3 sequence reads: CSGTPGATEAFF. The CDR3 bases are TGCAGTGGGACCCCCGGGGCAACTGAAGCTTTCTTT.

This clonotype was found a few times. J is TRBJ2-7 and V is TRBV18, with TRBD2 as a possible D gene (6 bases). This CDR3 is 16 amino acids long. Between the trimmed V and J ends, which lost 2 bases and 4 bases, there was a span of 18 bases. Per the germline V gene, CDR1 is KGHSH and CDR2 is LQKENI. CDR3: CASSPGGLTGSYEQYF. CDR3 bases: TGTGCCAGCTCACCAGGCGGGCTTACCGGGAGTTACGAGCAGTACTTC.

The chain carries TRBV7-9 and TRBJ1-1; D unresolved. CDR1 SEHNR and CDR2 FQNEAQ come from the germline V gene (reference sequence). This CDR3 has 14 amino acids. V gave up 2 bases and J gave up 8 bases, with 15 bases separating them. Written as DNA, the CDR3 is TGTGCCAGCAGCTTAAAGGGTCAAACCCTCGAAGCTTTCTTT. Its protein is CASSLKGQTLEAFF.

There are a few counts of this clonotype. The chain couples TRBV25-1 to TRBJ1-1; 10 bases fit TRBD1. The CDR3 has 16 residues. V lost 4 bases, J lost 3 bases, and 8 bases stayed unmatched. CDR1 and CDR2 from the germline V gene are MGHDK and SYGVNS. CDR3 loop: CASSVRPDRGYTEAFF. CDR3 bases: TGTGCCAGCAGTGTCCGCCCGGACAGGGGGTACACTGAAGCTTTCTTT.

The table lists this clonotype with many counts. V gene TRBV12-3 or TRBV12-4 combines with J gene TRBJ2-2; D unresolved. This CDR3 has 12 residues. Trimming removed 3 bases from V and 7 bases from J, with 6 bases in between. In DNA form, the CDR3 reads TGTGCCAGCAGTTTTAATCTCGGGGAGCTGTTTTTT. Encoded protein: CASSFNLGELFF.

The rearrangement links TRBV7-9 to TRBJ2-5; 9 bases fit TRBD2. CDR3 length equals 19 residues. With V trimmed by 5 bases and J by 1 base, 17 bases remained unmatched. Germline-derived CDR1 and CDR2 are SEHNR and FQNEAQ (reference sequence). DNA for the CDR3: TGTGCCAGCAGCCCAGGACTAGCGATCCGTCTAAGCCCCCAAGAGACCCAGTACTTC. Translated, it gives CASSPGLAIRLSPQETQYF.

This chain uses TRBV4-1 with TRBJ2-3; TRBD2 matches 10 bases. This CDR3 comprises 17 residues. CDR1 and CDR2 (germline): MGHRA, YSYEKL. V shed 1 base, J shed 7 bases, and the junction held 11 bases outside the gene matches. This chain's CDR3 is CASSQGFLAGEWYTQYF. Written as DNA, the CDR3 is TGCGCCAGCAGCCAAGGTTTCCTAGCGGGGGAGTGGTATACGCAGTATTTT.